This section outlines one TCR beta chain sequence together with its context. Since a much larger clone is just one base distant, this may be a read error. These data belong to a study of regulatory T cells in long-lasting Graves disease. CDR3 regions were amplified by Arm-PCR using iRepertoire HTBI primers to build TCR beta libraries. A single record per CDR3 protein comes from TCRdb applying MiXCR to the multiplex PCR reads. The sample consists of around 360,000 distinct CDR3 sequences, 15% to 20% of them appearing once. Time point reported: newly diagnosed GD, antithyroid drugs for less than 3 months. Researchers made the TCR library from RNA that was extracted from PBMCs. This same sample was also part of a study on T cells in Graves' hyperthyroidism and ophthalmopathy.

This sample comprised peripheral blood mononuclear cells (PBMCs), obtained at new diagnosis, from a patient treated with antithyroid drugs. This receptor was identified in a woman under 30 with Graves disease.

CDR3 in amino acids: CASSLAEEIGNTGEPFF. Written as DNA, the CDR3 is TGCGCCAGCAGCCTAGCGGAAGAGATCGGGAACACCGGGGAGCCGTTTTTT. V is TRBV5-1 and J is TRBJ2-2, with 7 bases fitting TRBD2. The length of the CDR3 is 17 residues. Germline lookup yields CDR1 SGHRS and CDR2 YFSETQ.